This is a list of T cell receptor beta chains from one sample in a study of blood T cell repertoires in COVID-19. Repertoires were generated with immunoSEQ multiplex PCR, while TCRdb's copy carries only in-frame clones and drops some. The profile shows under 60,000 clones, around 80% of them singletons. The specimen sequenced was peripheral blood. All receptors derive from a human donor in a cohort sampled during active COVID-19. The CDR3 runs from the conserved cysteine through the conserved F or W. The order of the fields is V gene, clone size, J gene, D gene, CDR3 protein, CDR3 DNA. The D gene is left open where the match is weak. Some rows mark clone size as missing; the rest say once, few, many or name a class of expanded clone.

TRBV10-2	-	TRBJ2-3	TRBD2	CASSEFPSGAEDTQYF	TGCGCCAGCAGTGAGTTCCCTAGCGGGGCTGAAGATACGCAGTATTTT
TRBV3-1/TRBV3-2	-	TRBJ1-4	TRBD1	CASSQVVGQSSEKLFF	TGTGCCAGCAGCCAAGTAGTGGGACAGTCATCTGAAAAACTGTTTTTT
TRBV11-2	-	TRBJ2-3	-	CASSPPVENTDTQYF	TGTGCCAGCAGCCCTCCCGTGGAGAACACAGATACGCAGTATTTT
TRBV4-1	-	TRBJ2-7	TRBD2	CASSQVMGLSHEQYF	TGCGCCAGCAGCCAAGTAATGGGACTATCCCACGAGCAGTACTTC
TRBV5-1	few	TRBJ2-5	TRBD2	CASSLDLSGLGETQYF	TGCGCCAGCAGCTTGGACCTTAGCGGGCTAGGGGAGACCCAGTACTTC
TRBV2	-	TRBJ2-5	TRBD2	CASSVNSGGAETQYF	TGTGCCAGCAGTGTTAATAGCGGGGGGGCAGAGACCCAGTACTTC
TRBV13	-	TRBJ2-3	-	CASSPGAGGTDTQYF	TGTGCCAGCAGCCCGGGGGCGGGGGGCACAGATACGCAGTATTTT
TRBV10-1	-	TRBJ2-6	TRBD1	CASSAGTGTSGANVLTF	TGCGCCAGCAGTGCCGGGACAGGGACATCTGGGGCCAACGTCCTGACTTTC
TRBV6-1	once	TRBJ1-1	-	CASSEAGDTEAFF	TGTGCCAGCAGTGAAGCGGGAGACACTGAAGCTTTCTTT
TRBV19	-	TRBJ1-5	-	CASSIDWAGIQPQHF	TGTGCCAGTAGTATAGATTGGGCAGGGATTCAGCCCCAGCATTTT
TRBV12-3/TRBV12-4	once	TRBJ1-2	TRBD1	CASSPGGRYTF	TGTGCCAGCAGTCCAGGGGGACGCTACACCTTC
TRBV4-2	-	TRBJ2-1	TRBD2	CASSQQAGGPNEQFF	TGTGCCAGCAGCCAACAAGCGGGGGGGCCTAATGAGCAGTTCTTC
TRBV10-3	-	TRBJ2-1	-	CAIRGQGPSYNEQFF	TGTGCCATCAGAGGGCAGGGTCCCTCCTACAATGAGCAGTTCTTC
TRBV11-2	-	TRBJ2-1	TRBD2	CASSLYVIAGGSNEQFF	TGTGCCAGCAGCCTCTACGTGATAGCGGGGGGGAGCAATGAGCAGTTCTTC
TRBV5-6	-	TRBJ2-1	TRBD2	CASSLSGGFNEQFF	TGTGCCAGCAGCTTAAGCGGGGGATTTAATGAGCAGTTCTTC
TRBV5-4	-	TRBJ2-2	TRBD2	CASMKSGGGNTGELFF	TGTGCCAGCATGAAAAGCGGGGGAGGGAACACCGGGGAGCTGTTTTTT
TRBV5-5	-	TRBJ2-7	TRBD1	CASSSGQGPYEQYF	TGTGCCAGCAGCTCAGGACAGGGTCCCTACGAGCAGTACTTC
TRBV7-9	few	TRBJ1-2	-	CASSLASDIYRVGYTF	TGTGCCAGCAGCTTAGCGTCGGATATTTACAGGGTTGGCTACACCTTC
TRBV6-4	few	TRBJ1-2	TRBD1	CASSISGQGANYGYTF	TGTGCCAGCAGCATATCTGGACAGGGAGCTAACTATGGCTACACCTTC
TRBV4-2	-	TRBJ2-7	TRBD2	CASSQGSRGGARHEQYF	TGTGCCAGCAGCCAAGGCTCCCGGGGGGGGGCGCGTCACGAGCAGTACTTC
TRBV18	-	TRBJ1-4	TRBD1	CASSPQDRVEKLFF	TGTGCCAGCTCACCTCAGGACAGGGTTGAAAAACTGTTTTTT
TRBV29-1	once	TRBJ2-3	-	CSVVRASSTDTQYF	TGCAGCGTTGTCAGGGCCTCTAGCACAGATACGCAGTATTTT
TRBV30	once	TRBJ2-7	-	CAAGKRNSYEQYF	TGTGCCGCCGGGAAAAGGAACTCCTACGAGCAGTACTTC
TRBV30	-	TRBJ2-4	-	CAWSRDTKNIQYF	TGTGCCTGGAGCCGGGACACGAAAAACATTCAGTACTTC
TRBV18	-	TRBJ2-4	TRBD1	CASSPGQETIVNIQYF	TGTGCCAGCTCACCGGGACAGGAAACTATAGTAAACATTCAGTACTTC
TRBV7-9	-	TRBJ1-5	TRBD1	CASSLALSDRGGQPQHF	TGTGCCAGCAGCTTAGCCCTCTCTGACAGGGGAGGTCAGCCCCAGCATTTT
TRBV13	-	TRBJ2-5	-	CASSFWSREETQYF	TGTGCCAGCAGCTTTTGGTCCCGCGAAGAGACCCAGTACTTC